This entry is about one T cell receptor beta chain. V lost 6 bases to trimming and J lost 4 bases, with 17 bases between them. CDR1 and CDR2 from the germline V gene are SQVTM and ANQGSEA. CDR3 size: 14 residues. The data originate from a study of blood T cells in healthy people across ages. A J-beta primer mix and a sample-barcoded 5' primer were used in a second PCR of roughly 6 to 11 cycles. TCRdb analysed the 5' RACE reads with MiXCR anew, one entry per CDR3 protein. The sample lists about 1 million distinct CDR3 sequences, 25% occurring once. This sample was also put to use in a study of T cells of mothers and their children.

Sequencing input: blood. This receptor was identified in a girl aged 2-10 years in good health. The gene calls are TRBV29-1 and TRBJ2-3; tentatively, D is TRBD2 (5 bases). The CDR3 sequence is CSVARRLAPDTQYF. CDR3 nucleotides: TGCAGCGTGGCTAGAAGGCTAGCACCAGATACGCAGTATTTT.